These 20 T cell receptor beta chains were sequenced from one sample in a study of T cell responses to AZD1222 COVID-19 vaccine. This table comes from immunoSEQ multiplex PCR, and its TCRdb copy is limited to in-frame clones, with some not included. The table shows fewer than 120,000 clones, with about 94% occurring only once. The source material was peripheral blood, sampled 28 days after the second AZD1222 dose. The receptors were sampled from an adult who received the AZD1222 COVID-19 vaccine.

About this clone itself: Other nucleotide sequences in the sample specify the same CDR3. The rearrangement links TRBV3-1 (or the pseudogene TRBV3-2) to TRBJ1-1, with D unclear. This CDR3 comprises 12 residues. The V and J ends lost 1 base and 4 bases respectively, with 4 bases between them. Germline V gives CDR1 LGHDT, CDR2 YNNKEL (reference sequence). The CDR3 DNA follows: TGTGCCAGCAGCCAAGGGAGCACTGAAGCTTTCTTT. Its protein product is CASSQGSTEAFF.

This clone was seen once. This chain uses TRBV5-1 with TRBJ2-5; the D gene is possibly TRBD2 (6 bases). V shed 2 bases and J shed 1 base, with 12 bases lying between them. The CDR3 sequence is 15 residues long. CDR1 SGHRS and CDR2 YFSETQ come from the germline V gene. CDR3 in DNA: TGCGCCAGCAGCTTCCCCGCGGGGCCCCAAGAGACCCAGTACTTC. As protein: CASSFPAGPQETQYF.

This clone was recorded only once. This chain joins TRBV6-5 and TRBJ1-1; D remains ambiguous. This CDR3 is 11 amino acids long. V was shortened by 8 bases and J by 2 bases, with 6 bases between the two germline ends. The germline CDR1 and CDR2 sequences are MNHEY and SVGAGI. The CDR3 sequence is CASPFNTEAFF. The CDR3 nucleotides read TGTGCCAGCCCGTTCAACACTGAAGCTTTCTTT.

The gene calls are TRBV4-1 and TRBJ2-2; 10 nucleotides match TRBD2. This CDR3 is 19 amino acids long. Germline V gives CDR1 MGHRA, CDR2 YSYEKL. Losses at the gene ends were 0 bases for V and 0 bases for J; bases not matched to a gene: 7. The CDR3 DNA reads TGCGCCAGCAGCCAAGACCGAGTCGGACTAGCGGCGAACACCGGGGAGCTGTTTTTT. Protein product: CASSQDRVGLAANTGELFF.

The V and J genes are TRBV3-1 (or the pseudogene TRBV3-2) and TRBJ1-2; 7 bases map to TRBD1. Germline V lookup: CDR1 LGHDT, CDR2 YNNKEL (reference sequence). CDR3 length: 15 amino acids. Trimming removed 3 bases from V and 7 bases from J; junction bases left unmatched: 11. CDR3 nucleotides: TGTGCCAGCAGCCATCATCGACAGGGAGATATTGGCTACACCTTC. It specifies CASSHHRQGDIGYTF.

This clone was counted a single time. The chain is built from TRBV18 and TRBJ1-1, with D uncertain. Germline V gene sequence: CDR1 KGHSH, CDR2 LQKENI. Trimming shortened V by 2 bases and J by 1 base, and 5 bases separated the two germline ends. The CDR3 contains 13 residues. CDR3 coding DNA: TGTGCCAGCTCACCAATCGGGAACACTGAAGCTTTCTTT. This codes for CASSPIGNTEAFF.

V is TRBV29-1 and J is TRBJ2-3; 9 nucleotides agree with TRBD1. V shed 5 bases and J 0 bases; nucleotides not matched to a gene: 3. The CDR3 is 14 amino acids. Germline V gene lookup returns CDR1 SQVTM and CDR2 ANQGSEA. CDR3 loop: CSVRTGASTDTQYF. The CDR3 DNA follows: TGCAGCGTTCGGACAGGGGCCAGCACAGATACGCAGTATTTT.

This clone is a singleton in its sample. The rearrangement joins TRBV7-2 to TRBJ1-1; D uncertain. Trimming took off 0 bases at V and 6 bases at J, with 8 bases between the two ends. The CDR3 consists of 13 residues. Per germline, CDR1 SGHTA and CDR2 FQGNSA. The CDR3, as DNA: TGTGCCAGCAGCTTAGCGAACAGTGCTGAAGCTTTCTTT. Protein: CASSLANSAEAFF.

The gene calls are TRBV29-1 and TRBJ2-7; D gene unclear. The CDR3 loop spans 13 amino acids. CDR1 and CDR2 (germline): SQVTM, ANQGSEA. V lost 2 bases to trimming and J lost 5 bases, with 13 bases between them. The DNA of the CDR3 is TGCAGCGTTGAATCGGACGGCCCCGACGAGCAGTACTTC. Its protein product is CSVESDGPDEQYF.

V gene TRBV18 combines with J gene TRBJ1-4, with 12 bases that match TRBD1. J lost 7 bases, V lost 3 bases, and 6 bases had no gene match. Germline-derived CDR1 and CDR2 are KGHSH and LQKENI. CDR3 length equals 16 residues. Here the CDR3 DNA reads TGTGCCAGCTCACCCGGGACAGGGGGCGTAGGTGAAAAACTGTTTTTT. Translation: CASSPGTGGVGEKLFF.

The V call is TRBV6-5, the J call TRBJ2-5; 7 bases are shared with TRBD1. The CDR3 contains 13 residues. Germline values: CDR1 MNHEY, CDR2 SVGAGI. Trimming at V came to 10 bases and at J to 3 bases, leaving 8 bases not matched to a gene. The CDR3 DNA reads as TGTGCCACCTTTAAAGGGACAGAAGAGACCCAGTACTTC. This gives the protein CATFKGTEETQYF.

J is TRBJ1-6 and V is TRBV27; TRBD1 matches 9 bases. The V segment lost 6 bases and the J segment 10 bases; nucleotides outside the gene matches: 10. CDR3 size: 15 residues. The germline V gene encodes CDR1 MNHEY and CDR2 SMNVEV (reference sequence). CDR3 loop: CASSRTGTGISPLHF. CDR3 nucleotides: TGTGCCAGCAGCCGGACCGGGACAGGGATCTCACCCCTCCACTTT.

The rearrangement joins TRBV5-1 to TRBJ1-1; D is unclear. In germline, CDR1 is SGHRS, CDR2 YFSETQ. V was shortened by 1 base and J by 4 bases, with 5 bases between the two germline ends. The CDR3 length is 12 residues. CDR3 in DNA: TGCGCCAGCAGCTTGTCGGCCACTGAAGCTTTCTTT. Translated: CASSLSATEAFF.

The chain joins TRBV27 to TRBJ2-1, with 8 bases matching TRBD2. The CDR3 spans 13 residues. J was trimmed by 6 bases and V by 5 bases; bases with no gene match: 3. Per germline, CDR1 MNHEY and CDR2 SMNVEV (reference sequence). DNA for the CDR3: TGTGCCAGCAGTCTAGCGGGTGGCAATGAGCAGTTCTTC. As protein: CASSLAGGNEQFF.

The V and J genes are TRBV6-5 and TRBJ1-2, with D hard to call. CDR1 and CDR2 (germline): MNHEY, SVGAGI. Trimming took off 6 bases at V and 7 bases at J, with 9 bases between the two ends. CDR3 size: 11 residues. Here the CDR3 DNA reads TGTGCCAGCAGCCCAGTGGGTGGCTACACCTTC. This gives the protein CASSPVGGYTF.

This chain connects TRBV2 to TRBJ1-2; D is perhaps TRBD1 (5 bases). The CDR3 extends over 15 amino acids. Germline assignment: CDR1 SNHLY and CDR2 FYNNEI. The V and J ends lost 7 bases and 5 bases respectively, with 20 bases between them. The CDR3 reads CASTPGTLEGYGYTF. CDR3 bases: TGTGCCAGCACCCCGGGGACTCTCGAGGGGTATGGCTACACCTTC. Combining the CDR3 with reference TRBV2 and TRBJ1-2 gives the whole variable domain EPEVTQTPSHQVTQMGQEVILRCVPISNHLYFYWYRQILGQKVEFLVSFYNNEISEKSEIFDDQFSVERPDGSNFTLKIRSTKLEDSAMYFCASTPGTLEGYGYTFGSGTRLTVV.

The CDR3 DNA reads TGTGCCAGCAGCCCGGGAGGTTTTGGTGAAAAACTGTTTTTT. Amino acid sequence: CASSPGGFGEKLFF. The chain couples TRBV7-6 to TRBJ1-4; D is unclear. V was trimmed by 5 bases and J by 7 bases, leaving 14 bases between them. Germline CDR1 reads SGHVS; CDR2 reads FNYEAQ. CDR3 length: 14 amino acids.

This clone turned up a few times. The chain uses TRBV7-2 and TRBJ2-2; no clear D. Germline V gene sequence: CDR1 SGHTA, CDR2 FQGNSA. Trimming shortened V by 3 bases and J by 2 bases, and 7 bases separated the two germline ends. The CDR3 covers 14 residues. The CDR3 reads CASSFALNTGELFF. CDR3 nucleotide sequence: TGTGCCAGCAGCTTTGCTTTAAACACCGGGGAGCTGTTTTTT.

The genes are TRBV5-1 and TRBJ2-2, with a tentative D call TRBD1 (5 bases). The V end was cut by 3 bases, the J end by 3 bases, with 12 bases between. This CDR3 is 15 amino acids long. Per germline, CDR1 SGHRS and CDR2 YFSETQ. CDR3 in amino acids: CASSWGSDDTGELFF. The CDR3, as DNA: TGCGCCAGCAGCTGGGGCAGCGATGACACCGGGGAGCTGTTTTTT.

The chain recombines TRBV3-1 (or the pseudogene TRBV3-2) with TRBJ1-1, with 7 bases matching TRBD1. Germline assignment: CDR1 LGHDT and CDR2 YNNKEL (reference sequence). CDR3 size: 13 residues. V gave up 4 bases and J gave up 4 bases; unmatched junction bases: 3. This CDR3 reads CASSRYRGTEAFF. The CDR3 region has the DNA TGTGCCAGCAGCCGGTACAGGGGCACTGAAGCTTTCTTT.